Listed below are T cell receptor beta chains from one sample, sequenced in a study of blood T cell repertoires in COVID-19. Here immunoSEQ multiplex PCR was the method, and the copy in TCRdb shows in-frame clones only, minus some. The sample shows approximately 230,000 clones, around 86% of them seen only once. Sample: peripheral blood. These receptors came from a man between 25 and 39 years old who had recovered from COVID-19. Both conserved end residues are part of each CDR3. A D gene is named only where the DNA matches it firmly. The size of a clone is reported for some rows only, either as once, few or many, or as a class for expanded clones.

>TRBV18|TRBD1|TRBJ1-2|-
CASSESQGAIYGYTF
TGTGCCAGCTCCGAGTCCCAGGGGGCGATCTATGGCTACACCTTC
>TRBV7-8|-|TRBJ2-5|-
CASSLRAGWETQYF
TGTGCCAGCAGCTTAAGGGCGGGGTGGGAGACCCAGTACTTC
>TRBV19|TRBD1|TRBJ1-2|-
CASSMGYRGNYGYTF
TGTGCCAGTAGTATGGGGTACAGGGGGAACTATGGCTACACCTTC
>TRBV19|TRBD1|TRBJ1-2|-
CASSGQGAWGYGYTF
TGTGCCAGTAGTGGACAGGGGGCCTGGGGCTATGGCTACACCTTC
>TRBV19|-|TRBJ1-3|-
CASSIDRSWGPGGNTIYF
TGTGCCAGTAGTATAGATCGGTCGTGGGGGCCGGGAGGAAACACCATATATTTT
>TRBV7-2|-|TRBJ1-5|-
CASSLGQEVLHF
TGTGCCAGCAGCTTAGGGCAGGAGGTGCTACATTTT
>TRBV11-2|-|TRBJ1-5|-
CASSLGGGQPQHF
TGTGCCAGCAGCTTAGGGGGGGGTCAGCCCCAGCATTTT
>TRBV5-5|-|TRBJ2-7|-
CASSPQGRGYEQYF
TGTGCCAGCAGCCCACAGGGAAGGGGCTACGAGCAGTACTTC
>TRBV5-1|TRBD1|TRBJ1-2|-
CASSNGGTGSGYTF
TGCGCCAGCAGCAATGGTGGGACAGGGAGCGGCTACACCTTC
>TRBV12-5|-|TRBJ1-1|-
CASGLSPGQKEAFF
TGTGCTAGTGGTTTAAGCCCGGGACAAAAAGAAGCTTTCTTT
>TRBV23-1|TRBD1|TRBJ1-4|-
CASSRGLLFF
TGCGCCAGCAGCAGGGGGTTGCTGTTTTTT
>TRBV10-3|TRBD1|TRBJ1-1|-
CAISHPRTGENTEAFF
TGTGCCATCAGTCACCCTCGGACAGGGGAGAACACTGAAGCTTTCTTT
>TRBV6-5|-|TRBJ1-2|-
CASNWDLYGYTF
TGTGCCAGCAACTGGGACTTATATGGCTACACCTTC
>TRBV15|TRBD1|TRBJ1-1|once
CATSRDSQGQGSEAFF
TGTGCCACCAGCAGAGATTCTCAGGGACAGGGTAGTGAAGCTTTCTTT
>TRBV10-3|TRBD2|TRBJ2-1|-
CAISEHRLAGANEQFF
TGTGCCATCAGTGAGCATCGACTAGCGGGGGCCAATGAGCAGTTCTTC
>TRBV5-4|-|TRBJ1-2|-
CASSLLRVTNYGYTF
TGTGCCAGCAGCTTGTTGAGGGTTACTAACTATGGCTACACCTTC
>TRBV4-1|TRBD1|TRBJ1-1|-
CASSRENGQVNTEAFF
TGCGCCAGCAGCCGAGAAAATGGACAGGTGAACACTGAAGCTTTCTTT
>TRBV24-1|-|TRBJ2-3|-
CATSRGDTQYF
TGTGCCACCAGTCGCGGGGATACGCAGTATTTT
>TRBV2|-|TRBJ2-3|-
CASTIGDTQYF
TGTGCCAGCACCATCGGGGATACGCAGTATTTT
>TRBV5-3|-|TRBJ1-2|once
CARSLGDRDTYGYTF
TGTGCCAGAAGCTTGGGTGACCGGGACACCTATGGCTACACCTTC
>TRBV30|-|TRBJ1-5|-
CAWSVSGNQPQHF
TGTGCCTGGAGTGTGTCGGGAAATCAGCCCCAGCATTTT
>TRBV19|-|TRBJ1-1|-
CASSPLALLNTEAFF
TGTGCCAGTAGTCCCCTCGCGCTGCTGAACACTGAAGCTTTCTTT
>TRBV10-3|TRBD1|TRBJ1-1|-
CAISESRTGKATEAFF
TGTGCCATCAGTGAGTCTCGGACAGGGAAGGCGACTGAAGCTTTCTTT
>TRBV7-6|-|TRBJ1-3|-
CAISHRDIPSSGNTIYF
TGTGCCATTTCCCATAGGGACATTCCGAGCTCTGGAAACACCATATATTTT
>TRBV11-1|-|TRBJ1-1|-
CASSLMSQGEAFF
TGTGCCAGCAGCTTAATGTCACAGGGTGAAGCTTTCTTT
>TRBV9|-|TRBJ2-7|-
CASSVAREQYF
TGTGCCAGCAGCGTAGCGCGGGAGCAGTACTTC
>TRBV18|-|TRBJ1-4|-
CASSRQKNEKLFF
TGTGCCAGCTCACGTCAGAAGAATGAAAAACTGTTTTTT
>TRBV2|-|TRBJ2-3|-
CASSTSTTGATDTQYF
TGTGCCAGCAGTACCTCGACTACGGGAGCCACAGATACGCAGTATTTT
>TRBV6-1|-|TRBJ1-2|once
CASSEGQGVVYGYTF
TGTGCCAGCAGTGAAGGGCAGGGTGTTGTCTATGGCTACACCTTC
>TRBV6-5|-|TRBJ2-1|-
CASTPRGFGEQFF
TGTGCCAGCACCCCCCGGGGGTTCGGTGAGCAGTTCTTC
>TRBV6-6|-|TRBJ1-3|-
CASSYPDRTAGNTIYF
TGTGCCAGCAGTTACCCCGATCGCACAGCAGGAAACACCATATATTTT
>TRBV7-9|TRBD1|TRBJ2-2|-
CASSPHRGANTGELFF
TGTGCCAGCAGCCCCCACAGGGGGGCGAACACCGGGGAGCTGTTTTTT
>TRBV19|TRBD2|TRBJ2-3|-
CASSTERLAGSSDTQYF
TGTGCCAGTAGTACAGAGAGACTAGCGGGGTCTTCAGATACGCAGTATTTT
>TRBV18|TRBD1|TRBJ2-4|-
CASSTTSAGLKAQGRNIQYF
TGTGCCAGCTCAACCACGTCGGCGGGCTTAAAGGCACAGGGGAGAAACATTCAGTACTTC
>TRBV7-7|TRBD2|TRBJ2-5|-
CASSSVVAGFQETQYF
TGTGCCAGCAGCTCCGTGGTAGCGGGGTTCCAAGAGACCCAGTACTTC
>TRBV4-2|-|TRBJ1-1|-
CASISYGLLNTEAFF
TGTGCCAGCATCTCATATGGACTTCTGAACACTGAAGCTTTCTTT
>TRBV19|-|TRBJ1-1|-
CASSILGVTEAFF
TGTGCCAGTAGTATATTGGGAGTTACTGAAGCTTTCTTT
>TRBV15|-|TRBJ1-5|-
CATSRAGEGNQPQHF
TGTGCCACCAGCAGAGCGGGGGAGGGCAATCAGCCCCAGCATTTT
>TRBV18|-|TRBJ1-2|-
CASSPDKDYGYTF
TGTGCCAGCTCACCGGACAAAGACTATGGCTACACCTTC
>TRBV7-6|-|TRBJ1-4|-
CASSSRTSTNEKLFF
TGTGCCAGCAGCTCCCGGACATCAACTAATGAAAAACTGTTTTTT